The clone carrying this T cell receptor (beta chain) has more than one count but fewer than ten. Antigen specificity is unknown. The V end was cut by 1 base, the J end by 6 bases, with 10 bases between. Per germline, CDR1 LGHNA and CDR2 YSLEER. CDR3 size: 14 residues. The sample belongs to a study of T cell repertoires in cytomegalovirus infection. Study-wide background: Recently described HLA-C-restricted plus well-studied HLA-B-restricted CMV epitopes were used. It was the public TCR beta signatures that indicated both CMV infection and matching HLA type. Whole-study findings and limits: The response measured ex vivo was dominated by TCR beta clonotypes (HLA-C-restricted and CMV-specific). The study identified carriers of CMV plus the relevant HLA from cumulative public TCR beta family frequency.

TCRdb recomputed calls from the reads with MiXCR, one row per CDR3 protein. The sample has about 770,000 distinct CDR3 sequences, 29% seen once. This sequence joins TRBV4-3 and TRBJ2-1; the D call may be TRBD1 or TRBD2 (5 bases each). The specimen comprised cultured CD8+ T cells from PBMCs, sampled from culture after CMV antigen stimulation. The TCR originated in a human donor in good health (CMV status not recorded). Some clones in this sample may be carry-over from other donors' samples. CDR3 loop: CASSQGGIANEQFF. The CDR3 DNA sequence: TGCGCCAGCAGCCAAGGGGGGATCGCCAATGAGCAGTTCTTC.